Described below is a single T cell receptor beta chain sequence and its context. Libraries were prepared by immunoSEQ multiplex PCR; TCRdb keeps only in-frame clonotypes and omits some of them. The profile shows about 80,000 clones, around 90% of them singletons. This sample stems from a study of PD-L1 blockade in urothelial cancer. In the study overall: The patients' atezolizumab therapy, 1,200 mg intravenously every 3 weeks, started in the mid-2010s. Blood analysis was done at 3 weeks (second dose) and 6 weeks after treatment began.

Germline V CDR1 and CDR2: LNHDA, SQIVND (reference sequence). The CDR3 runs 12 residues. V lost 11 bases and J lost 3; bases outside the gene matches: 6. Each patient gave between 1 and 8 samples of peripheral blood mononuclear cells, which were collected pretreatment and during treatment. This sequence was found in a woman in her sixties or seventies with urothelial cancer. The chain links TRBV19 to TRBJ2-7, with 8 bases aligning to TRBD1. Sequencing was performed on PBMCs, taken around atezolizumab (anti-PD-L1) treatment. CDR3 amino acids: CAGKQGVYEQYF. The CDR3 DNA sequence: TGTGCCGGAAAACAGGGGGTCTACGAGCAGTACTTC.